These 23 T cell receptor beta chains came from one sample sequenced in a study of human T cells and chemical hapten exposure. Regarding time point: patch test 3, about 24 weeks after DPC sensitization. Treatment meaning: therapeutic diphenylcyclopropenone sensitization with weekly scalp DPC. Each CDR3 protein is one row after TCRdb ran MiXCR on the RACE reads. The sample holds some 64,000 distinct CDR3 sequences, roughly 11% seen once. This specimen consisted of whole blood, obtained in connection with sensitization to the hapten diphenylcyclopropenone (DPC). The source is a woman in her 30s with alopecia areata. Some clones in this sample may be carry-over from other donors' samples.

The table lists this clonotype with a few counts. The rearrangement links TRBV5-1 to TRBJ1-1; D gene unclear. The CDR3 is 14 amino acids. In germline, CDR1 is SGHRS, CDR2 YFSETQ. V was trimmed by 4 bases and J by 4 bases, leaving 14 bases between them. CDR3 sequence (DNA): TGCGCCAGCAGCCACACAGCCGGGAGCACTGAAGCTTTCTTT. It specifies CASSHTAGSTEAFF.

This clonotype was counted only a few times. The chain recombines TRBV18 with TRBJ2-1, with 9 positions matching TRBD2. Germline lookup yields CDR1 KGHSH and CDR2 LQKENI. The CDR3 covers 15 residues. The junction had 3 bases not matched to a gene; V was cut back by 2 bases and J by 4 bases. The CDR3 region is CASSPTGLAYNEQFF. In DNA form, the CDR3 reads TGTGCCAGCTCACCAACGGGACTAGCATACAATGAGCAGTTCTTC.

The V call is TRBV2, the J call TRBJ2-3; unclear D gene. Trimming shortened V by 2 bases and J by 4 bases, and 10 bases separated the two germline ends. This CDR3 contains 14 residues. Germline CDR1 SNHLY, CDR2 FYNNEI. The CDR3 sequence is CASSETGPADTQYF. The CDR3 DNA reads TGTGCCAGCAGTGAAACGGGCCCGGCAGATACGCAGTATTTT.

J is TRBJ2-3 and V is TRBV7-2; 7 bases fit TRBD1. The ends lost 7 bases at V and 0 bases at J; junction bases unmatched: 4. This CDR3 has 14 amino acids. Germline V gene lookup returns CDR1 SGHTA and CDR2 FQGNSA. CDR3 residues: CASKTGVSTDTQYF. DNA for the CDR3: TGTGCCAGCAAAACAGGGGTCAGCACAGATACGCAGTATTTT. Combining the CDR3 with reference TRBV7-2 and TRBJ2-3 gives the whole variable domain GAGVSQSPSNKVTEKGKDVELRCDPISGHTALYWYRQSLGQGLEFLIYFQGNSAPDKSGLPSDRFSAERTGGSVSTLTIQRTQQEDSAVYLCASKTGVSTDTQYFGPGTRLTVL.

This clonotype turned up a few times. The rearrangement links TRBV30 to TRBJ2-1; possibly TRBD1 or TRBD2 for D (5 bases each). There are 18 residues in the CDR3. Trimming pared 3 bases from V and 0 bases from J, leaving 21 bases between. Germline CDR1 is GTSNPN and CDR2 is SVGIG (reference sequence). In DNA form, the CDR3 reads TGTGCCTGGAGGCAAGGGTCGGGACCTCAGAGCTCCTACAATGAGCAGTTCTTC. Translated, it gives CAWRQGSGPQSSYNEQFF.

This clonotype was seen a handful of times. This chain uses TRBV4-2 with TRBJ2-3; 11 bases line up with TRBD2. The germline V gene has CDR1 LGHNA and CDR2 YNFKEQ. With 4 bases clipped from V and 0 bases from J, the junction kept 9 bases outside the gene matches. This CDR3 is built from 18 residues. In DNA, the CDR3 is TGTGCCAGCAGCCCTGGGACTAGCGGAGACAGAAGCACAGATACGCAGTATTTT. This encodes CASSPGTSGDRSTDTQYF.

The J gene is TRBJ2-7, the V gene TRBV20-1; D perhaps matches TRBD2 (6 bases). This CDR3 has 15 amino acids. Germline V gene sequence: CDR1 DFQATT, CDR2 SNEGSKA (reference sequence). The V end lost 2 bases, the J end lost 3 bases, and 17 bases lay between the germline ends. CDR3 coding DNA: TGCAGTGCTAGACCTACTTCGGGAGTCGTCTACGAGCAGTACTTC. This translates into CSARPTSGVVYEQYF.

CDR3 nucleotides: TGTGCCAGCTCCTTTGGGGAGGGCGGCGGCACTGAAGCTTTCTTT. It yields the protein CASSFGEGGGTEAFF. The chain joins TRBV13 to TRBJ1-1; unclear D gene. Germline lookup yields CDR1 PRHDT and CDR2 FYEKMQ (reference sequence). This CDR3 contains 15 residues. Trimming stripped 8 bases from V and 4 bases from J, with 20 bases between. The full variable domain, with the rest looked up from reference TRBV13 and TRBJ1-1, is AAGVIQSPRHLIKEKRETATLKCYPIPRHDTVYWYQQGPGQDPQFLISFYEKMQSDKGSIPDRFSAQQFSDYHSELNMSSLELGDSALYFCASSFGEGGGTEAFFGQGTRLTVV.

This clonotype came up a few times. The chain couples TRBV7-2 to TRBJ2-1; TRBD1 matches 8 bases. Germline V gene sequence: CDR1 SGHTA, CDR2 FQGNSA. The trim removed 5 bases at V and 6 bases at J, leaving 6 bases unmatched. This CDR3 comprises 14 residues. Here the CDR3 reads CASSPRTGSNEQFF. The CDR3 coding sequence is TGTGCCAGCAGCCCGAGGACAGGGAGCAATGAGCAGTTCTTC. The full variable domain, with the rest looked up from reference TRBV7-2 and TRBJ2-1, is GAGVSQSPSNKVTEKGKDVELRCDPISGHTALYWYRQSLGQGLEFLIYFQGNSAPDKSGLPSDRFSAERTGGSVSTLTIQRTQQEDSAVYLCASSPRTGSNEQFFGPGTRLTVL.

The chain has TRBV7-2 and TRBJ2-3; D is unclear. The CDR3 loop spans 13 amino acids. Germline values: CDR1 SGHTA, CDR2 FQGNSA. Trimming stripped 1 base from V and 0 bases from J, with 2 bases between. The CDR3 reads CASSLVSTDTQYF. CDR3 coding DNA: TGTGCCAGCAGCTTAGTTAGCACAGATACGCAGTATTTT.

The J gene is TRBJ1-1, the V gene TRBV30; D gene uncertain. Trimming left V 0 bases short and J 4 bases short, with 6 bases between. CDR3 length: 12 residues. CDR1 GTSNPN and CDR2 SVGIG come from the germline V gene (reference sequence). The DNA of the CDR3 is TGTGCCTGGAGTGTACTGGTCACTGAAGCTTTCTTT. Encoded protein: CAWSVLVTEAFF.

The J gene is TRBJ2-7, the V gene TRBV5-6; TRBD1 might be the D (6 bases). V was cut by 2 bases and J by 0 bases, with 12 bases left in between. CDR3 size: 15 residues. CDR1 and CDR2 (germline): SGHDT, YYEEEE. CDR3 residues: CASSFRGPGSYEQYF. CDR3 DNA: TGTGCCAGCAGCTTCAGGGGCCCTGGCTCCTACGAGCAGTACTTC. Drawing the rest from reference TRBV5-6 and TRBJ2-7, the complete variable domain is DAGVTQSPTHLIKTRGQQVTLRCSPKSGHDTVSWYQQALGQGPQFIFQYYEEEERQRGNFPDRFSGHQFPNYSSELNVNALLLGDSALYLCASSFRGPGSYEQYFGPGTRLTVT.

In its sample, this clonotype was seen a few times. The V gene is TRBV9, the J gene TRBJ2-2; no definite D call. The CDR3 is 15 amino acids. The germline V and J ends were trimmed by 2 bases and 4 bases, with 12 bases remaining between them. Germline CDR1 reads SGDLS; CDR2 reads YYNGEE. The CDR3 region has the DNA TGTGCCAGCAGCGTGGCTTCGGCCAGCACCGGGGAGCTGTTTTTT. This sequence encodes CASSVASASTGELFF.

This clonotype was observed a handful of times. DNA for the CDR3: TGTGCCAGCAATCTGGGGGCATCTACTTCTAACTATGGCTACACCTTC. Translation gives CASNLGASTSNYGYTF. V is TRBV12-3 or TRBV12-4 and J is TRBJ1-2; D is perhaps TRBD1 (6 bases). V was trimmed by 7 bases and J by 0 bases, leaving 18 bases between them. The CDR3 covers 16 residues.

This clonotype showed up just a few times. The rearrangement links TRBV2 to TRBJ1-1; no firm D call. The germline V and J ends were trimmed by 6 bases and 4 bases, with 15 bases remaining between them. Germline loops: CDR1 SNHLY, CDR2 FYNNEI. The CDR3 sequence is 14 residues long. The CDR3 nucleotides read TGTGCCAGCAGGACCGCCGGGGATGGCACTGAAGCTTTCTTT. Translated: CASRTAGDGTEAFF.

This chain joins TRBV4-3 and TRBJ1-4, with 7 positions matching TRBD1. The CDR3 loop spans 14 amino acids. The germline CDR1 and CDR2 sequences are LGHNA and YSLEER. The V and J ends lost 1 base and 5 bases, in that order; junction bases with no gene match: 1. The CDR3 sequence: CASSQGQGNEKLFF. DNA for the CDR3: TGCGCCAGCAGCCAAGGACAGGGAAATGAAAAACTGTTTTTT.

The rearrangement joins TRBV5-1 to TRBJ1-2, with D perhaps matching TRBD1 (5 bases). V lost 0 bases, J lost 4 bases, and 10 bases lay in between. The CDR3 has 14 amino acids. Germline lookup yields CDR1 SGHRS and CDR2 YFSETQ. In nucleotides, the CDR3 is TGCGCCAGCAGCTTGGCCCGACAGAGCTATGGCTACACCTTC. Its translation: CASSLARQSYGYTF.

The V gene is TRBV5-4, the J gene TRBJ2-1, with 7 bases fitting TRBD2. Germline V gene sequence: CDR1 SGHNT, CDR2 YYREEE (reference sequence). The trim removed 4 bases at V and 14 bases at J, leaving 9 bases unmatched. The length of the CDR3 is 12 residues. The CDR3 DNA is TGTGCCAGCAGCCCGAATCGGGGGGTGGAGTTCTTC. Translating it yields CASSPNRGVEFF.

This clonotype was seen only once. A read error may explain this, as a much larger clone is one base away. The V and J genes are TRBV20-1 and TRBJ1-1; D uncertain. This CDR3 is built from 12 residues. Germline CDR1 is DFQATT and CDR2 is SNEGSKA (reference sequence). V was cut by 5 bases and J by 4 bases, with 11 bases left in between. CDR3 nucleotide sequence: TGCAGTGCTCCGGAATGGGGCACTGAAGCTTTCTTT. Translated: CSAPEWGTEAFF.

This clonotype appeared many times. The genes are TRBV5-4 and TRBJ2-5; weak D call: TRBD2 (5 bases). This CDR3 contains 13 residues. V shed 0 bases and J shed 5 bases, with 8 bases lying between them. Germline loops: CDR1 SGHNT, CDR2 YYREEE (reference sequence). The CDR3 here is CASSLGETETQYF. CDR3 bases: TGTGCCAGCAGCTTGGGGGAGACCGAGACCCAGTACTTC.

In its sample, this clonotype was seen a few times. V is TRBV3-1 and J is TRBJ2-3; D is perhaps TRBD2 (6 bases). Germline CDR1 LGHDT, CDR2 YNNKEL (reference sequence). This CDR3 contains 16 residues. The V gene lost 0 bases and the J gene lost 2 bases, with 12 bases spanning the gap. For the CDR3, the DNA is TGTGCCAGCAGCCAAGATAGCGGACAAATCACAGATACGCAGTATTTT. Translation: CASSQDSGQITDTQYF.

CDR3 amino acids: CASSRALSPYEQYF. CDR3 bases: TGTGCCAGCAGCCGGGCCTTATCCCCTTACGAGCAGTACTTC. The chain is built from TRBV3-1 and TRBJ2-7, with D unresolved. With 4 bases removed from V and 4 bases from J, the gap between germline ends came to 14 bases. This CDR3 spans 14 amino acids. Germline CDR1 and CDR2: LGHDT and YNNKEL (reference sequence).

This clonotype has a count of ten or more. This chain uses TRBV29-1 with TRBJ1-4; D possibly corresponds to TRBD1 (5 bases). Trimming left V 4 bases short and J 6 bases short, with 9 bases between. The CDR3 sequence is 12 residues long. The germline V gene has CDR1 SQVTM and CDR2 ANQGSEA. CDR3 amino acids: CSVAGDYEKLFF. In nucleotides, the CDR3 is TGCAGCGTTGCGGGGGACTATGAAAAACTGTTTTTT.